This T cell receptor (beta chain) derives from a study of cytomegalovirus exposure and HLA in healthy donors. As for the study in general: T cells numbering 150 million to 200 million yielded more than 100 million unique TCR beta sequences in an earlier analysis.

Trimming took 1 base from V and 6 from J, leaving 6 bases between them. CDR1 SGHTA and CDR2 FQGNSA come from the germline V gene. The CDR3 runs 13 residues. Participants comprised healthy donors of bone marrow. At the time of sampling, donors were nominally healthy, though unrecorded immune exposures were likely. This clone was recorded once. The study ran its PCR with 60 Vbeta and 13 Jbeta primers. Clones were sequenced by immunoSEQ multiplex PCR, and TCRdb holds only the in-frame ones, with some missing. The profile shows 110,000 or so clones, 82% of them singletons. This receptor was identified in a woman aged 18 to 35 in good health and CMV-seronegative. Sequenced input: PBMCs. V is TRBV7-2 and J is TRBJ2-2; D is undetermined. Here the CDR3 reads CASSLGYAGELFF. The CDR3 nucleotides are TGTGCCAGCAGCTTAGGTTATGCCGGGGAGCTGTTTTTT.